These 20 T cell receptor beta chains share one sample of origin, sequenced in a study of T cells in Graves' hyperthyroidism and ophthalmopathy. Amplification of TCR beta CDR3 regions used RNA as the template. Primed by the HTBI set, a first-round RT-PCR was run on the TCR CDR3. TCRdb processed the multiplex PCR reads anew with MiXCR; each CDR3 protein has one entry. The sample includes over 150,000 distinct CDR3 sequences, over 15% seen only once; the top ten take approximately 28%. The specimen sequenced was blood. The origin of the receptors is a woman between 50 and 59 years old with Graves' hyperthyroidism.

This clonotype was seen many times. The V and J genes are TRBV20-1 and TRBJ2-3, with a weak D call TRBD2 (6 bases). Deletions cut 5 bases from V and 0 bases from J, with 21 bases between. The CDR3 sequence is 17 residues long. Per the germline V gene, CDR1 is DFQATT and CDR2 is SNEGSKA (reference sequence). CDR3 region: CSAVQGWAGLSTDTQYF. The CDR3, as DNA: TGCAGTGCTGTCCAAGGGTGGGCGGGGTTAAGCACAGATACGCAGTATTTT.

There are many counts of this clonotype. The rearrangement uses TRBV10-3 and TRBJ2-5; D might be TRBD1 (6 bases). The CDR3 has 17 amino acids. With 0 bases removed from V and 5 bases from J, the gap between germline ends came to 19 bases. CDR1 and CDR2 (germline): ENHRY, SYGVKD. Written as DNA, the CDR3 is TGTGCCATCAGTGAGTCGGAAATGGGACACCGTACCGAGACCCAGTACTTC. Protein: CAISESEMGHRTETQYF.

The V and J genes are TRBV4-3 and TRBJ1-2; tentative D call: TRBD1 (5 bases). The ends were cut back, 0 bases at V and 7 bases at J, with 15 bases in the middle. From germline, CDR1 is LGHNA and CDR2 YSLEER. The CDR3 contains 15 residues. The CDR3 DNA sequence: TGCGCCAGCAGCCAAGAGTGGGGTGGGACTCCTGGCTACACCTTC. Translating gives CASSQEWGGTPGYTF.

The sample holds many counts of this clonotype. The CDR3 is CSVVGADGYEQYF. The CDR3 region has the DNA TGCAGCGTTGTGGGGGCCGACGGCTACGAGCAGTACTTC. The V and J genes are TRBV29-1 and TRBJ2-7; D might be TRBD1 (6 bases). The V and J ends lost 4 bases and 3 bases respectively, with 13 bases between them. Germline CDR1 reads SQVTM; CDR2 reads ANQGSEA. The CDR3 is 13 residues long.

This chain joins TRBV12-3 or TRBV12-4 and TRBJ1-2, with TRBD1 matching over 7 bases. This CDR3 spans 13 amino acids. Trimming cost V 5 bases and J 8 bases; bases outside gene matches: 8. The CDR3 here is CASSAGQAMGYTF. The CDR3 bases are TGTGCCAGCAGTGCTGGACAGGCGATGGGCTACACCTTC.

This clonotype was counted at least ten times. The chain carries TRBV12-3 or TRBV12-4 and TRBJ2-1, with 8 bases fitting TRBD2. V was clipped by 1 base and J by 10 bases; unmatched bases: 12. The CDR3 consists of 16 residues. DNA for the CDR3: TGTGCCAGCAGTTTAGTGGGACTAGGGGCCCCAACCGAGCAGTTCTTC. Its translation: CASSLVGLGAPTEQFF.

This clonotype has a count of ten or more. The chain uses TRBV7-2 and TRBJ1-6; D is unclear. This CDR3 contains 15 residues. Germline loops: CDR1 SGHTA, CDR2 FQGNSA. V gave up 5 bases and J gave up 7 bases, with 15 bases separating them. The chain's CDR3 is CASSDVRVGNSPLHF. CDR3 DNA sequence: TGTGCCAGCAGCGACGTTAGGGTCGGGAATTCACCCCTCCACTTT.

This clonotype has at least ten counts. J is TRBJ1-5 and V is TRBV27; D possibly corresponds to TRBD1 (5 bases). V was trimmed by 9 bases and J by 0 bases, leaving 12 bases between them. This CDR3 has 14 residues. Per the germline V gene, CDR1 is MNHEY and CDR2 is SMNVEV (reference sequence). This CDR3 reads CASRDLYSNQPQHF. CDR3 DNA sequence: TGTGCCAGTAGGGACCTATATAGCAATCAGCCCCAGCATTTT.

In its sample, this clonotype was seen many times. This rearrangement joins TRBV7-2 to TRBJ1-5; D not certain. The CDR3 length is 15 residues. Germline V lookup: CDR1 SGHTA, CDR2 FQGNSA. V lost 1 base and J lost 6, with 13 bases in between. CDR3 coding DNA: TGTGCCAGCAGCTTAGGAAACTCCCCCGGTCAGCCCCAGCATTTT. This translates into CASSLGNSPGQPQHF.

This clonotype was seen repeatedly, ten times or more. The J gene is TRBJ1-2, the V gene TRBV20-1; D remains unclear. From germline, CDR1 is DFQATT and CDR2 SNEGSKA (reference sequence). CDR3 length equals 12 residues. The ends were cut back, 1 base at V and 0 bases at J, with 3 bases in the middle. This chain's CDR3 is CSARGTNYGYTF. The CDR3 DNA reads as TGCAGTGCTAGAGGGACTAACTATGGCTACACCTTC.

This clonotype was found many times. The CDR3 DNA is TGTGCCAGCAGCTTAGCCGGATACACAGATACGCAGTATTTT. This translates into CASSLAGYTDTQYF. The chain is built from TRBV7-2 and TRBJ2-3, with D hard to call. V was trimmed by 0 bases and J by 2 bases, leaving 6 bases between them. The CDR3 length is 14 residues. CDR1 is SGHTA and CDR2 is FQGNSA in the germline V gene.

In its sample, this clonotype was seen many times. V is TRBV12-3 or TRBV12-4 and J is TRBJ1-3; the match to TRBD1 covers 7 bases. The CDR3 extends over 14 amino acids. The ends lost 5 bases at V and 3 bases at J; junction bases unmatched: 4. In nucleotides, the CDR3 is TGTGCCAGCAGTCCACGACAGGGTGGAAACACCATATATTTT. Its protein is CASSPRQGGNTIYF.

This clonotype appeared many times. The chain links TRBV28 to TRBJ1-5, with a possible D match to TRBD1 (5 bases). In germline, CDR1 is MDHEN, CDR2 SYDVKM. This CDR3 contains 13 residues. Trimming removed 8 bases at V and 2 bases at J, with 10 bases between. The CDR3: CASARDRNQPQHF. The CDR3 nucleotides read TGTGCCAGCGCCCGGGACCGCAATCAGCCCCAGCATTTT.

This clonotype has a count of ten or more. The chain is built from TRBV10-3 and TRBJ2-2, with no clear D. The germline V gene has CDR1 ENHRY and CDR2 SYGVKD. This CDR3 spans 15 amino acids. The V end was cut by 4 bases, the J end by 4 bases, with 13 bases between. This CDR3 reads CAISAKSVSTGELFF. CDR3 in DNA: TGTGCCATCAGTGCAAAGAGCGTAAGCACCGGGGAGCTGTTTTTT.

This clonotype was observed a handful of times. V is TRBV7-9 and J is TRBJ2-1; no firm D call. Germline V gene lookup returns CDR1 SEHNR and CDR2 FQNEAQ (reference sequence). V was shortened by 5 bases and J by 9 bases, with 11 bases between the two germline ends. The CDR3 covers 12 residues. CDR3 sequence: CASSPPKGEQFF. CDR3 nucleotides: TGTGCCAGCAGCCCCCCCAAAGGTGAGCAGTTCTTC.

The J gene is TRBJ1-4, the V gene TRBV12-3 or TRBV12-4; 12 positions match TRBD1. With 1 base clipped from V and 10 bases from J, the junction kept 4 bases outside the gene matches. This CDR3 is built from 15 residues. In DNA form, the CDR3 reads TGTGCCAGCAGTTTAGGGGACAGGGGGCGCGGAAAACTGTTTTTT. Its protein is CASSLGDRGRGKLFF.

Ten or more counts support this clonotype. The chain links TRBV7-6 to TRBJ1-6; 7 bases align to TRBD1. Trimming took 1 base from V and 6 from J; bases not matched to a gene: 6. Germline assignment: CDR1 SGHVS and CDR2 FNYEAQ. CDR3 length: 16 residues. The CDR3 here is CASSLGQGLSNSPLHF. Here the CDR3 DNA reads TGTGCCAGCAGCTTAGGACAGGGCCTTTCTAATTCACCCCTCCACTTT. Combining the CDR3 with reference TRBV7-6 and TRBJ1-6 gives the whole variable domain GAGVSQSPRYKVTKRGQDVALRCDPISGHVSLYWYRQALGQGPEFLTYFNYEAQQDKSGLPNDRFSAERPEGSISTLTIQRTEQRDSAMYRCASSLGQGLSNSPLHFGNGTRLTVT.

The count of this clonotype is one. V gene TRBV7-9 combines with J gene TRBJ2-1, with 7 bases lining up with TRBD2. Trimming at V came to 1 base and at J to 7 bases, leaving 16 bases not matched to a gene. The germline gives CDR1 SEHNR, CDR2 FQNEAQ (reference sequence). There are 18 residues in the CDR3. In nucleotides, the CDR3 is TGTGCCAGCAGCTTAGGGGTCTCTGGGAGGGCTTCGGGTAATGAGCAGTTCTTC. Translation: CASSLGVSGRASGNEQFF.

A word on this clonotype: This may stem from a read error, because a much larger clone lies one nucleotide away. This is likely a read error, given that the CDR3 carries no conserved phenylalanine or tryptophan at its end. The rearrangement joins TRBV28 to TRBJ1-5; D unclear. Germline V gene data show CDR1 as MDHEN and CDR2 as SYDVKM. The CDR3 loop spans 14 amino acids. V was clipped by 7 bases and J by 5 bases, with 15 bases between them. The CDR3 loop reads CASKVGSSYQPQHL. CDR3 coding DNA: TGTGCCAGCAAAGTCGGATCGTCCTATCAGCCCCAGCATCTT.

This clonotype appeared many times. The genes are TRBV24-1 and TRBJ2-3; D remains unclear. Deletions cut 4 bases from V and 2 bases from J, with 21 bases between. The CDR3 sequence is 18 residues long. Looked up from germline, CDR1 is KGHDR and CDR2 is SFDVKD. The CDR3 sequence: CATSDWDVLSLITDTQYF. The DNA for the CDR3 is TGTGCCACCAGTGACTGGGATGTCTTAAGCCTAATCACAGATACGCAGTATTTT.